This record concerns one T cell receptor (beta chain) sequence. Its specificity is unknown. CD8 cells regarded as naive lacked CD45RO, were positively chosen for CCR7, and omitted terminally differentiated effector memory CD45RA+ cells. This entry is derived from a study of shared clonotypes between healthy human individuals. Across the whole study: Donors had three CD4 naive, three CD4 memory, two CD8 naive and one CD8 memory plate apiece. Study results and limitations: Donor clonotype sharing was expected to depend on sequencing depth. Generation probabilities of non-shared clonotypes were lower (relative to those shared by all four donors). Richness estimates generally favored naive over memory subsets.

CDR1 and CDR2 (germline): SGDLS, YYNGEE. V was trimmed by 0 bases and J by 1 base, leaving 11 bases between them. The CDR3 runs to 16 residues. The assay was immunoSEQ multiplex PCR, and TCRdb's table has in-frame clones only and misses some. The table has some 2,000,000 clones, roughly 94% seen once. V and J are TRBV9 and TRBJ2-4; D perhaps matches TRBD1 (5 bases). The sequence came from a man between 18 and 35 years old in good health. Input material: naive CD8+ T cells sorted from blood. The CDR3 sequence is CASSVGGAGAKNIQYF. As DNA, the CDR3 is TGTGCCAGCAGCGTAGGCGGTGCAGGGGCCAAAAACATTCAGTACTTC. Together with reference TRBV9 and TRBJ2-4, the CDR3 gives the full variable domain: DSGVTQTPKHLITATGQRVTLRCSPRSGDLSVYWYQQSLDQGLQFLIQYYNGEERAKGNILERFSAQQFPDLHSELNLSSLELGDSALYFCASSVGGAGAKNIQYFGAGTRLSVL.